This entry describes one T cell receptor (beta chain). This sample is part of a study of control samples from healthy donors and cancer patients. V lost 2 bases, J lost 7 bases, and 0 bases stayed unmatched. The CDR3 sequence is 13 residues long. The germline V gene has CDR1 MDHEN and CDR2 SYDVKM. The method was immunoSEQ multiplex PCR; TCRdb's version includes in-frame clones alone and lacks a portion of them. This sample carries around 250,000 clones, over 70% of them seen once, and the ten largest clones take more than 10%. The rearrangement joins TRBV28 to TRBJ1-4; 8 bases are shared with TRBD1. This receptor was identified in a woman in her sixties or seventies with lung cancer. Sequencing was done on a sample of PBMCs. The CDR3 nucleotides are TGTGCCAGCAGTTTACAGGGGGCTGAAAAACTGTTTTTT. Residues: CASSLQGAEKLFF.